A single sample gave rise to the 22 T cell receptor beta chains below, sequenced in a study of cytomegalovirus exposure and HLA in healthy donors (dated by TCRdb to about 2017). Libraries were built with the immunoSEQ multiplex PCR assay. TCRdb re-hosts the immuneACCESS table, in-frame sequences only. Its copies lack some clones; in the studies checked, an unresolved V gene accounts for under half of them, and the cause for the rest is not known. Here the sample has hundreds of thousands of clones; roughly 84% occur a single time. The ten largest clones represent roughly 2% of the sample. Sample: PBMCs. The receptors stem from a woman between 18 and 29 years old in good health and CMV-seropositive.

V usage is TRBV5-1 and J usage is TRBJ2-7, with 7 bases fitting TRBD2. The germline gives CDR1 SGHRS, CDR2 YFSETQ. The CDR3 has 14 residues. Trimming at V came to 4 bases and at J to 5 bases, leaving 9 bases not matched to a gene. CDR3 DNA: TGCGCCAGCAGCCTCGCGGGAGTGGTGAACGAGCAGTACTTC. Encoded protein: CASSLAGVVNEQYF.

The sample holds a few counts of this clone. V is TRBV2 and J is TRBJ2-7; D may be TRBD2 (5 bases). Germline values: CDR1 SNHLY, CDR2 FYNNEI. The CDR3 contains 12 residues. Trimming removed 6 bases from V and 3 bases from J, with 9 bases in between. The chain's CDR3 is CASRASSYEQYF. The DNA of the CDR3 is TGTGCCAGCAGGGCTAGCAGCTACGAGCAGTACTTC.

V is TRBV28 and J is TRBJ2-7, with TRBD2 matching over 7 bases. The trim removed 8 bases at V and 2 bases at J, leaving 15 bases unmatched. Germline V gives CDR1 MDHEN, CDR2 SYDVKM. The CDR3 is 16 amino acids. The CDR3 sequence: CASGSHAGVGAYEQYF. The CDR3 nucleotides read TGTGCCAGCGGGTCGCATGCGGGAGTCGGTGCCTACGAGCAGTACTTC.

V gene TRBV29-1 combines with J gene TRBJ2-2; no firm D call. Looked up from germline, CDR1 is SQVTM and CDR2 is ANQGSEA. V lost 3 bases, J lost 4 bases, and 12 bases lay in between. This CDR3 contains 14 residues. CDR3 sequence (DNA): TGCAGCGTTGACCTTGGGCCGGCCACCGGGGAGCTGTTTTTT. Its protein is CSVDLGPATGELFF.

This sequence joins TRBV29-1 and TRBJ1-2; TRBD1 matches at 12 bases. The J segment lost 7 bases and the V segment lost 2 bases, leaving 5 bases of the junction unmatched. The V gene's germline CDR1 is SQVTM and CDR2 ANQGSEA. The CDR3 covers 14 residues. The CDR3 DNA reads as TGCAGCGTTGAAAGGGACAGGGGGCTTGGTGGCTACACCTTC. This codes for CSVERDRGLGGYTF.

This chain uses TRBV6-1 with TRBJ2-7; D is perhaps TRBD2 (5 bases). Germline-derived CDR1 and CDR2 are MNHNS and SASEGT. V dropped 4 bases and J dropped 2 bases, with 21 bases sitting between them. The CDR3 runs 17 residues. The CDR3 DNA sequence: TGTGCCAGCAGTGCCAATATGATAGCTCCGGGGACCTACGAGCAGTACTTC. It translates to CASSANMIAPGTYEQYF.

The V and J genes are TRBV5-1 and TRBJ1-5; TRBD1 agrees at 7 bases. The CDR3 runs 15 residues. The V and J ends lost 4 bases and 0 bases, in that order; junction bases with no gene match: 4. CDR1 and CDR2 from the germline V gene are SGHRS and YFSETQ. The CDR3 spells CASSPGQVSNQPQHF. The CDR3 nucleotides read TGCGCCAGCAGCCCTGGACAGGTTAGCAATCAGCCCCAGCATTTT.

The rearrangement uses TRBV28 and TRBJ2-1, with TRBD2 matching 7 bases. Losses at the gene ends were 6 bases for V and 0 bases for J; bases not matched to a gene: 11. The germline V gene encodes CDR1 MDHEN and CDR2 SYDVKM. The CDR3 sequence is 17 residues long. CDR3 sequence reads: CASRLYSSGLSYNEQFF. CDR3 in DNA: TGTGCCAGCAGGCTGTACTCTAGCGGACTCTCCTACAATGAGCAGTTCTTC.

The chain uses TRBV19 and TRBJ2-7; D is perhaps TRBD1 (6 bases). Germline loops: CDR1 LNHDA, CDR2 SQIVND (reference sequence). Trimming pared 1 base from V and 2 bases from J, leaving 9 bases between. CDR3 size: 14 residues. The CDR3, as DNA: TGTGCCAGTAGTATAGGACAGGCAACCTACGAGCAGTACTTC. Its translation is CASSIGQATYEQYF.

This rearrangement joins TRBV7-9 to TRBJ1-1, with D possibly being TRBD1 (5 bases). Trimming shortened V by 0 bases and J by 2 bases, and 10 bases separated the two germline ends. Per the germline V gene, CDR1 is SEHNR and CDR2 is FQNEAQ (reference sequence). This CDR3 spans 15 amino acids. DNA for the CDR3: TGTGCCAGCAGCTTAGCGTCAGGGCGAAACACTGAAGCTTTCTTT. Protein product: CASSLASGRNTEAFF. Together with reference TRBV7-9 and TRBJ1-1, the CDR3 gives the full variable domain: DTGVSQNPRHKITKRGQNVTFRCDPISEHNRLYWYRQTLGQGPEFLTYFQNEAQLEKSRLLSDRFSAERPKGSFSTLEIQRTEQGDSAMYLCASSLASGRNTEAFFGQGTRLTVV.

V usage is TRBV4-2 and J usage is TRBJ1-4, with D possibly being TRBD1 (5 bases). V was cut by 8 bases and J by 11 bases, with 21 bases left in between. CDR1 LGHNA and CDR2 YNFKEQ come from the germline V gene. The CDR3 spans 14 residues. Here the CDR3 DNA reads TGTGCCAGCGGTAACCCCAACCCACGGGGGAAACTGTTTTTT. This translates into CASGNPNPRGKLFF.

V and J are TRBV27 and TRBJ2-7; D may be TRBD1 (6 bases). The CDR3 is 11 amino acids. The V gene lost 5 bases and the J gene lost 9 bases, with 11 bases spanning the gap. Germline V gene lookup returns CDR1 MNHEY and CDR2 SMNVEV (reference sequence). CDR3 in amino acids: CASSATGRQYF. The CDR3 DNA follows: TGTGCCAGCAGTGCTACAGGGCGGCAGTACTTC.

This clone showed up just a few times. The chain joins TRBV19 to TRBJ2-7; D might be TRBD1 (6 bases). This CDR3 region has 15 residues. Germline V gives CDR1 LNHDA, CDR2 SQIVND (reference sequence). V was pared by 3 bases and J by 4 bases, with 16 bases between. The CDR3 sequence: CASSIGQGTGYEQYF. CDR3 sequence (DNA): TGTGCCAGTAGTATCGGGCAGGGGACCGGTTACGAGCAGTACTTC.

The genes are TRBV4-1 and TRBJ1-4; 8 bases map to TRBD1. The length of the CDR3 is 16 residues. Germline CDR1 and CDR2: MGHRA and YSYEKL. V was clipped by 4 bases and J by 8 bases; unmatched bases: 12. The CDR3 DNA is TGCGCCAGCAGCCTCCTACCAGGACAGGGAAGGGAAAAACTGTTTTTT. Its translation is CASSLLPGQGREKLFF.

J is TRBJ2-1 and V is TRBV28, with D unresolved. Trimming removed 6 bases at V and 0 bases at J, with 12 bases between. CDR3 size: 15 residues. The germline V gene has CDR1 MDHEN and CDR2 SYDVKM. The CDR3 sequence: CASSTRIGSYNEQFF. The CDR3 DNA reads TGTGCCAGCAGCACCAGGATCGGCTCCTACAATGAGCAGTTCTTC. Combining the CDR3 with reference TRBV28 and TRBJ2-1 gives the whole variable domain DVKVTQSSRYLVKRTGEKVFLECVQDMDHENMFWYRQDPGLGLRLIYFSYDVKMKEKGDIPEGYSVSREKKERFSLILESASTNQTSMYLCASSTRIGSYNEQFFGPGTRLTVL.

The J gene is TRBJ2-3, the V gene TRBV2, with D possibly TRBD1 on 7 matching bases. In germline, CDR1 is SNHLY, CDR2 FYNNEI. With 3 bases removed from V and 3 bases from J, the gap between germline ends came to 10 bases. The CDR3 runs 14 residues. The DNA for the CDR3 is TGTGCCAGCAGTGAGCAGGGGGGAACAGATACGCAGTATTTT. Its translation is CASSEQGGTDTQYF.

This chain connects TRBV27 to TRBJ1-5, with TRBD1 as a possible D gene (6 bases). The CDR3 contains 13 residues. The germline gives CDR1 MNHEY, CDR2 SMNVEV (reference sequence). Trimming took off 6 bases at V and 9 bases at J, with 15 bases between the two ends. The CDR3 loop is CASRARGAGPQHF. DNA of the CDR3: TGTGCCAGCAGGGCCCGGGGGGCTGGGCCCCAGCATTTT.

This clone was seen just once. The CDR3 DNA sequence: TGTGCCAGCACCCTAGCGGGAGTCCAAGAGACCCAGTACTTC. Protein sequence: CASTLAGVQETQYF. V usage is TRBV28 and J usage is TRBJ2-5; 10 bases align to TRBD2. The CDR3 is 14 amino acids. Germline V lookup: CDR1 MDHEN, CDR2 SYDVKM. The J segment lost 1 base and the V segment lost 7 bases, leaving 3 bases of the junction unmatched.

The chain has TRBV5-1 and TRBJ2-7; 11 bases agree with TRBD1. The V segment lost 0 bases and the J segment 0 bases; nucleotides outside the gene matches: 11. Germline V gene sequence: CDR1 SGHRS, CDR2 YFSETQ. The CDR3 totals 19 residues. CDR3 DNA sequence: TGCGCCAGCAGCTTGGCGACCCGGGACAGGGGGATGATCTCCTACGAGCAGTACTTC. Its translation is CASSLATRDRGMISYEQYF.

This chain uses TRBV28 with TRBJ2-7; 8 bases are a match to TRBD1. V lost 6 bases to trimming and J lost 3 bases; unmatched junction nucleotides: 13. Germline loops: CDR1 MDHEN, CDR2 SYDVKM. The CDR3 is made up of 16 amino acids. The CDR3 here is CASSPDRGGLYYEQYF. CDR3 DNA sequence: TGTGCCAGCAGCCCCGACAGGGGAGGACTTTACTACGAGCAGTACTTC.

This chain links TRBV4-1 with TRBJ2-7, with D possibly matching TRBD2 (5 bases). The CDR3 consists of 14 residues. V lost 2 bases and J 4 bases, leaving 12 bases between the germline ends. Looked up from germline, CDR1 is MGHRA and CDR2 is YSYEKL. The CDR3 loop is CASSQTTSYYEQYF. CDR3 nucleotides: TGCGCCAGCAGCCAAACTACTAGTTATTACGAGCAGTACTTC.

The chain uses TRBV30 and TRBJ1-2; 9 nucleotides align to TRBD1. The CDR3 runs 14 residues. J was trimmed by 4 bases and V by 3 bases; bases with no gene match: 6. Germline V lookup: CDR1 GTSNPN, CDR2 SVGIG (reference sequence). The chain's CDR3 is CAWRSTGGVYGYTF. CDR3 nucleotides: TGTGCCTGGAGAAGCACAGGGGGCGTCTATGGCTACACCTTC.